Sequencing of this T cell receptor (beta chain) was carried out in a study of glioma-infiltrating T cells after dendritic cell vaccination. Study at large: Three intradermal dendritic cell vaccine injections were given every two weeks.

The CDR3 runs to 15 residues. The V and J ends lost 0 bases and 8 bases respectively, with 11 bases between them. Germline CDR1 is LNHDA and CDR2 is SQIVND (reference sequence). TCRdb's copy holds only in-frame clones and misses some; the assay was immunoSEQ multiplex PCR. Of fewer than 45,000 clones detected, approximately 84% appear once; the ten largest clones hold 7.8%. This specimen consisted of blood, obtained before dendritic cell vaccination. The receptor comes from a human donor with glioblastoma. The V and J genes are TRBV19 and TRBJ1-6; D ambiguous. The CDR3, as DNA: TGTGCCAGTAGTATAGATCCAGCGCTGGATTCACCCCTCCACTTT. As protein: CASSIDPALDSPLHF.